Listed below are T cell receptor beta chains from one sample, sequenced in a study of identical twins. TCRdb fed the 5' RACE reads into MiXCR, producing one record per CDR3 protein. The table shows roughly 630,000 distinct CDR3 sequences, with under 8.5% occurring only once. The same data also contributed to another study, on yellow fever vaccine responses in identical twins.

Specimen: PBMCs. The receptors originated from a woman aged 18-29 years in good health. The CDR3 runs from the conserved cysteine through the conserved F or W. A D gene is named only where the DNA matches it firmly. Clone size is stated in some rows and not others, as once, few, many or a class when expanded.

j_gene,abundance,d_gene,v_gene,CDR3aa,CDR3nt
TRBJ2-2,few,TRBD2,TRBV6-1,CASSKLAGGVTGELFF,TGTGCCAGCAGTAAGCTAGCGGGGGGCGTAACCGGGGAGCTGTTTTTT
TRBJ1-4,many,.,TRBV12-3/TRBV12-4,CASKLQLPNEKLFF,TGTGCCAGCAAGCTTCAGCTTCCTAATGAAAAACTGTTTTTT
TRBJ2-1,many,.,TRBV6-4,CASSDSTVREQFF,TGTGCCAGCAGTGACTCGACGGTTCGTGAGCAGTTCTTC
TRBJ1-1,.,.,TRBV19,CASSRDRPRNTEAFF,TGTGCCAGTAGTCGGGACCGTCCGAGGAACACTGAAGCTTTCTTT
TRBJ2-2,few,TRBD1,TRBV10-3,CAISEGQAIGELFF,TGTGCCATCAGTGAGGGACAGGCGATTGGGGAGCTGTTTTTT
TRBJ2-1,few,TRBD1,TRBV7-9,CASDPGQGYNEQFF,TGTGCCAGTGATCCGGGACAGGGTTACAATGAGCAGTTCTTC
TRBJ2-4,many,.,TRBV19,CASSVVQGNIQYF,TGTGCCAGTAGTGTGGTCCAGGGAAACATTCAGTACTTC
TRBJ2-5,.,TRBD1,TRBV29-1,CSVVYGQGSQETQYF,TGCAGCGTTGTATACGGACAGGGGTCCCAAGAGACCCAGTACTTC
TRBJ2-7,.,TRBD2,TRBV10-3,CAISETLAGKSKAGTYEQYF,TGTGCCATCAGTGAGACCCTAGCGGGAAAATCAAAAGCGGGGACCTACGAGCAGTACTTC
TRBJ2-7,few,.,TRBV12-3/TRBV12-4,CASRSAGGRVEQYF,TGTGCCAGCAGGTCGGCCGGCGGACGAGTCGAGCAGTACTTC
TRBJ2-7,.,.,TRBV5-6,CASSLQVTYEQYF,TGTGCCAGCAGCTTGCAGGTAACCTACGAGCAGTACTTC
TRBJ1-6,many,.,TRBV3-1,CASAGGNSPLHF,TGTGCCAGCGCGGGGGGGAATTCACCCCTCCACTTT
TRBJ1-2,.,.,TRBV4-2,CASSQDDRGVFYGYTF,TGTGCCAGCAGCCAAGATGATCGGGGAGTGTTTTATGGCTACACCTTC
TRBJ2-1,.,TRBD2,TRBV12-3/TRBV12-4,CASLRERGVGYEQFF,TGTGCCAGCCTGCGTGAGCGGGGTGTGGGTTATGAGCAGTTCTTC
TRBJ1-2,many,TRBD1,TRBV6-4,CATDRVYYGYTF,TGTGCCACGGACAGGGTGTACTATGGCTACACCTTC
TRBJ1-1,few,.,TRBV10-3,CAISDTSYEAFF,TGTGCCATCAGTGATACCAGTTATGAAGCTTTCTTT
TRBJ1-2,few,.,TRBV27,CASSLSPRPGYGYTF,TGTGCCAGCAGTTTATCGCCCCGCCCAGGCTATGGCTACACCTTC
TRBJ1-1,few,.,TRBV5-1,CASSLVGSSNTEAFF,TGCGCCAGCAGCTTGGTTGGCAGTTCGAACACTGAAGCTTTCTTT
TRBJ1-5,many,TRBD1,TRBV29-1,CSVGQQKNQPQHF,TGCAGCGTGGGACAGCAAAAGAATCAGCCCCAGCATTTT
TRBJ2-7,few,.,TRBV10-3,CAISDRSYEQYF,TGTGCCATCAGTGACAGGAGCTACGAGCAGTACTTC
TRBJ1-1,.,.,TRBV10-3,CAISGLVNTEAFF,TGTGCCATCAGTGGATTGGTGAACACTGAAGCTTTCTTT
TRBJ1-6,many,.,TRBV5-8,CASSFVSPLHF,TGTGCCAGCAGCTTTGTATCACCCCTCCACTTT
TRBJ2-3,many,.,TRBV11-1,CASSFGGRTDTQYF,TGTGCCAGCAGCTTCGGGGGTCGGACAGATACGCAGTATTTT
TRBJ2-5,few,TRBD2,TRBV27,CASSPYRASGGYQETQYF,TGTGCCAGCAGTCCATATCGGGCTAGCGGGGGGTACCAAGAGACCCAGTACTTC
TRBJ1-2,.,.,TRBV19,CASTVGVPNYGYTF,TGTGCCAGTACCGTTGGGGTACCTAACTATGGCTACACCTTC
TRBJ2-1,few,TRBD2,TRBV20-1,CSESGATYNEQFF,TGCAGTGAGAGCGGGGCGACCTACAATGAGCAGTTCTTC
TRBJ2-3,few,.,TRBV10-1,CASTRKNVPWPDTQYF,TGCGCCAGCACACGGAAGAACGTTCCCTGGCCGGATACGCAGTATTTT
TRBJ2-3,.,TRBD2,TRBV27,CASSGGTSSSLGDTQYF,TGTGCCAGCAGTGGGGGGACTAGCAGCTCTTTAGGAGATACGCAGTATTTT
TRBJ2-3,few,.,TRBV18,CASSPWTDTDTQYF,TGTGCCAGCTCACCCTGGACAGACACAGATACGCAGTATTTT
TRBJ2-1,many,.,TRBV3-1,CASSRLGISHEQFF,TGTGCCAGCAGTAGACTAGGGATCAGCCATGAGCAGTTCTTC
TRBJ2-5,.,TRBD1,TRBV29-1,CSVAGTGRGETQYF,TGCAGCGTCGCTGGGACAGGGAGGGGAGAGACCCAGTACTTC
TRBJ2-2,many,.,TRBV5-1,CASSLTGDINTGELFF,TGCGCCAGCAGCTTGACAGGAGACATAAACACCGGGGAGCTGTTTTTT
TRBJ2-2,many,.,TRBV28,CASYPRRAGFNTGELFF,TGTGCCAGCTACCCGCGACGCGCAGGGTTCAATACCGGGGAGCTGTTTTTT
TRBJ2-7,.,TRBD2,TRBV7-8,CASSLALSGGPYEQYF,TGTGCCAGCAGCTTAGCGCTTAGCGGGGGTCCCTACGAGCAGTACTTC
TRBJ2-5,many,.,TRBV5-6,CASSLLTALNQETQYF,TGTGCCAGCAGCTTGCTGACAGCCCTAAACCAAGAGACCCAGTACTTC
TRBJ2-3,.,.,TRBV4-1,CASSATVRSDTQYF,TGCGCCAGCAGCGCGACAGTTCGGTCAGATACGCAGTATTTT
TRBJ2-7,few,.,TRBV12-3/TRBV12-4,CASSWSGAYEQYF,TGTGCCAGCAGTTGGTCAGGGGCCTACGAGCAGTACTTC
TRBJ2-7,many,.,TRBV7-8,CASSLGSLAGLSYEQYF,TGTGCCAGCAGCTTAGGGTCTTTAGCAGGCCTTTCCTACGAGCAGTACTTC
TRBJ2-2,many,.,TRBV5-1,CASSYLPTSKMFGELFF,TGCGCCAGCAGCTACCTACCGACTAGTAAAATGTTCGGGGAGCTGTTTTTT
TRBJ2-1,many,TRBD2,TRBV3-1,CASSVLLAGGPYNEQFF,TGTGCCAGCAGCGTTTTACTAGCGGGAGGACCCTACAATGAGCAGTTCTTC
TRBJ2-1,.,.,TRBV19,CASSIQSSSYNEQFF,TGTGCCAGTAGTATTCAATCAAGCTCCTACAATGAGCAGTTCTTC
TRBJ2-3,few,.,TRBV9,CASSQAGTHTDTQYF,TGTGCCAGCAGCCAGGCCGGCACCCACACAGATACGCAGTATTTT
TRBJ2-1,many,TRBD2,TRBV12-3/TRBV12-4,CASSLGTSGRRGGSYNEQFF,TGTGCCAGCAGTTTGGGGACTAGCGGGAGGAGAGGGGGCTCCTACAATGAGCAGTTCTTC
TRBJ2-1,many,.,TRBV9,CASSVAGAIYNEQFF,TGTGCCAGCAGCGTAGCGGGGGCCATATACAATGAGCAGTTCTTC
TRBJ2-7,.,TRBD2,TRBV4-2,CASSQDLWASGSEQYF,TGTGCCAGCAGCCAAGATCTTTGGGCTAGCGGGAGTGAGCAGTACTTC
TRBJ2-6,.,.,TRBV12-3/TRBV12-4,CASATSGANVLTF,TGTGCCAGCGCTACCTCTGGGGCCAACGTCCTGACTTTC
TRBJ2-1,.,.,TRBV9,CASSVGYGIGEQFF,TGTGCCAGCAGCGTAGGTTACGGGATTGGTGAGCAGTTCTTC
TRBJ2-5,many,TRBD2,TRBV3-1,CASNPASSGGPGDF,TGTGCCAGCAACCCCGCGTCTAGCGGGGGACCGGGGGACTTC
TRBJ1-4,.,.,TRBV7-6,CASSLEWGREKLFF,TGTGCCAGCAGCTTAGAGTGGGGAAGGGAAAAACTGTTTTTT
TRBJ1-1,few,.,TRBV19,CASSTSPGWTEAFF,TGTGCCAGTAGTACTTCCCCCGGGTGGACTGAAGCTTTCTTT
TRBJ2-3,.,.,TRBV2,CASRGSVSTDTQYF,TGTGCCAGCAGGGGGTCCGTCAGCACAGATACGCAGTATTTT
TRBJ2-7,.,.,TRBV7-6,CASSLARGGSYEQYF,TGTGCCAGCAGCTTAGCGAGAGGGGGGTCCTACGAGCAGTACTTC